The 26 T cell receptor beta chains listed next were all sequenced from one sample in a study of identical twins. MiXCR was run by TCRdb on the 5' RACE reads, yielding one entry per CDR3 protein. This sample has roughly 290,000 distinct CDR3 sequences, with 8.5% to 9.5% found just once. The sample also formed part of further work on yellow fever vaccine responses in identical twins.

The sample consisted of CD8+ T cells sorted from blood. These receptor sequences come from a woman between 18 and 29 years old in good health.

The gene calls are TRBV30 and TRBJ2-1; either TRBD1 or TRBD2 may fit D (6 bases each). CDR1 is GTSNPN, CDR2 SVGIG, per germline (reference sequence). Trimming stripped 3 bases from V and 9 bases from J, with 15 bases between. The CDR3 sequence is 13 residues long. The CDR3: CAWRTRGQREQFF. DNA for the CDR3: TGTGCCTGGAGGACCCGGGGGCAGCGTGAGCAGTTCTTC. The entire variable domain, with the rest obtained from reference TRBV30 and TRBJ2-1, is as follows: SQTIHQWPATLVQPVGSPLSLECTVEGTSNPNLYWYRQAAGRGLQLLFYSVGIGQISSEVPQNLSASRPQDRQFILSSKKLLLSDSGFYLCAWRTRGQREQFFGPGTRLTVL.

This chain uses TRBV27 with TRBJ2-3; tentative D call: TRBD2 (7 bases). Per germline, CDR1 MNHEY and CDR2 SMNVEV (reference sequence). This CDR3 spans 15 amino acids. V was trimmed by 6 bases and J by 4 bases, leaving 17 bases between them. This CDR3 reads CASRLLGGGPDTQYF. The CDR3 coding sequence is TGTGCCAGCAGGCTTCTTGGGGGGGGGCCAGATACGCAGTATTTT.

This clonotype was seen ten or more times. The gene calls are TRBV7-9 and TRBJ2-1; D is possibly TRBD2 (6 bases). V was cut by 0 bases and J by 8 bases, with 17 bases left in between. This CDR3 has 16 residues. CDR1 is SEHNR, CDR2 FQNEAQ, per germline (reference sequence). CDR3 in amino acids: CASSLARGQGGDEQFF. In DNA, the CDR3 is TGTGCCAGCAGCTTAGCGCGGGGTCAGGGTGGCGATGAGCAGTTCTTC.

This clonotype has ten or more counts. The chain combines TRBV7-6 with TRBJ2-7, with 9 bases aligning to TRBD2. This CDR3 comprises 14 residues. V trimming: 4 bases; J trimming: 3 bases; junction bases outside the gene matches: 4. Germline-derived CDR1 and CDR2 are SGHVS and FNYEAQ. The CDR3 is CASSYSGGGYEQYF. The DNA for the CDR3 is TGTGCCAGCAGCTATAGCGGGGGTGGCTACGAGCAGTACTTC.

The sample holds many counts of this clonotype. This sequence joins TRBV7-9 and TRBJ2-5; D ambiguous. Trimming shortened V by 5 bases and J by 5 bases, and 9 bases separated the two germline ends. The CDR3 contains 12 residues. Per germline, CDR1 SEHNR and CDR2 FQNEAQ (reference sequence). The chain's CDR3 is CASSPTRETQYF. The DNA for the CDR3 is TGTGCCAGCAGCCCAACCCGTGAGACCCAGTACTTC.

This clonotype was observed at least ten times. The V gene is TRBV7-2, the J gene TRBJ2-7; D remains ambiguous. Trimming took off 5 bases at V and 4 bases at J, with 12 bases between the two ends. This CDR3 is built from 13 residues. CDR1 SGHTA and CDR2 FQGNSA come from the germline V gene. The CDR3 sequence is CASSQTLGYEQYF. The CDR3 region has the DNA TGTGCCAGCAGCCAGACCCTAGGATACGAGCAGTACTTC. The full variable domain, its missing parts supplied by reference TRBV7-2 and TRBJ2-7, is GAGVSQSPSNKVTEKGKDVELRCDPISGHTALYWYRQSLGQGLEFLIYFQGNSAPDKSGLPSDRFSAERTGGSVSTLTIQRTQQEDSAVYLCASSQTLGYEQYFGPGTRLTVT.

The chain combines TRBV7-9 with TRBJ2-7; D unresolved. CDR1 and CDR2 from the germline V gene are SEHNR and FQNEAQ (reference sequence). The CDR3 sequence is 13 residues long. Trimming pared 5 bases from V and 2 bases from J, leaving 10 bases between. DNA of the CDR3: TGTGCCAGCAGCACATGGTCCACCTACGAGCAGTACTTC. Its protein product is CASSTWSTYEQYF. The variable domain in full, completed from reference TRBV7-9 and TRBJ2-7, reads DTGVSQNPRHKITKRGQNVTFRCDPISEHNRLYWYRQTLGQGPEFLTYFQNEAQLEKSRLLSDRFSAERPKGSFSTLEIQRTEQGDSAMYLCASSTWSTYEQYFGPGTRLTVT.

This clonotype appeared a few times. This chain connects TRBV15 to TRBJ2-7, with D perhaps TRBD1 (5 bases). V was trimmed by 2 bases and J by 2 bases, leaving 7 bases between them. The CDR3 covers 13 residues. CDR1 and CDR2 (germline): LNHNV, YYDKDF (reference sequence). CDR3 bases: TGTGCCACCAGCAGATCGGACACCTACGAGCAGTACTTC. Translation gives CATSRSDTYEQYF.

This clonotype occurred a few times. The chain joins TRBV5-5 to TRBJ2-7; 7 nucleotides line up with TRBD1. Germline V lookup: CDR1 SGHKS, CDR2 YYEKEE (reference sequence). This CDR3 is built from 15 residues. The junction had 7 bases not matched to a gene; V was cut back by 4 bases and J by 0 bases. In DNA, the CDR3 is TGTGCCAGCAGCGAGACAGGGTTGACCTCCTACGAGCAGTACTTC. Translation: CASSETGLTSYEQYF.

In its sample, this clonotype was seen a few times. The V call is TRBV9, the J call TRBJ2-1, with TRBD2 as a possible D gene (5 bases). V lost 0 bases, J lost 5 bases, and 6 bases lay in between. Germline V lookup: CDR1 SGDLS, CDR2 YYNGEE. The CDR3 totals 13 residues. The CDR3 nucleotides are TGTGCCAGCAGCGTAGGACTAAACAATGAGCAGTTCTTC. It translates to CASSVGLNNEQFF.

This clonotype was recorded many times. The V and J genes are TRBV5-1 and TRBJ2-2; D is unclear. The CDR3 is 15 amino acids. Germline values: CDR1 SGHRS, CDR2 YFSETQ. V lost 6 bases and J 0 bases, leaving 12 bases between the germline ends. CDR3: CASTLTDANTGELFF. The CDR3 DNA is TGCGCCAGCACCCTTACCGACGCGAACACCGGGGAGCTGTTTTTT.

The V gene is TRBV6-4, the J gene TRBJ2-1, with a weak D call TRBD2 (5 bases). Germline V gene sequence: CDR1 MRHNA, CDR2 SNTAGT. The CDR3 spans 12 residues. The germline V and J ends were trimmed by 1 base and 9 bases, with 7 bases remaining between them. CDR3 amino acids: CASSDWAGEQFF. In nucleotides, the CDR3 is TGTGCCAGCAGTGACTGGGCGGGTGAGCAGTTCTTC.

This clonotype was recorded at least ten times. The gene calls are TRBV29-1 and TRBJ1-1; 10 nucleotides align to TRBD1. CDR1 and CDR2 (germline): SQVTM, ANQGSEA. The CDR3 length is 15 residues. J was trimmed by 6 bases and V by 6 bases; bases with no gene match: 13. CDR3 coding DNA: TGCAGCGTACAATCCCCGGGACAGGGGCGGGCTGAAGCTTTCTTT. Its translation: CSVQSPGQGRAEAFF.

The chain employs TRBV7-8 and TRBJ2-1, with a tentative D call TRBD2 (5 bases). V dropped 2 bases and J dropped 1 base, with 9 bases sitting between them. The CDR3 sequence is 15 residues long. The germline gives CDR1 SGHVS, CDR2 FQNEAQ. The CDR3 DNA follows: TGTGCCAGCAGCTTAACCCGGGAATCCTACAATGAGCAGTTCTTC. This codes for CASSLTRESYNEQFF.

This clonotype was observed a few times. The chain employs TRBV5-5 and TRBJ2-7; the D is unclear. V was cut by 0 bases and J by 6 bases, with 10 bases left in between. This CDR3 has 13 amino acids. The germline V gene encodes CDR1 SGHKS and CDR2 YYEKEE (reference sequence). The chain's CDR3 is CASSLEVLGEQYF. The CDR3 coding sequence is TGTGCCAGCAGCTTGGAGGTCCTCGGCGAGCAGTACTTC.

This chain uses TRBV6-1 with TRBJ2-7; D possibly corresponds to TRBD2 (7 bases). The CDR3 has 14 residues. Trimming pared 6 bases from V and 4 bases from J, leaving 16 bases between. CDR1 is MNHNS and CDR2 is SASEGT in the germline V gene. The CDR3 here is CASSQFGGAYEQYF. DNA for the CDR3: TGTGCCAGCAGCCAATTTGGGGGGGCGTACGAGCAGTACTTC.

This clonotype has only a few counts. The rearrangement links TRBV4-1 to TRBJ2-1, with D possibly matching TRBD1 (5 bases). CDR3 length: 14 residues. Between the trimmed V and J ends, which lost 0 bases and 8 bases, there was a span of 11 bases. In germline, CDR1 is MGHRA, CDR2 YSYEKL. In DNA form, the CDR3 reads TGCGCCAGCAGCCAAGATAAGTGGGGCTATGAGCAGTTCTTC. Translated, it gives CASSQDKWGYEQFF.

This clonotype was detected many times. The rearrangement joins TRBV5-1 to TRBJ2-1; 9 positions agree with TRBD1. CDR1 and CDR2 from the germline V gene are SGHRS and YFSETQ. V lost 5 bases and J lost 8; bases outside the gene matches: 11. This CDR3 region has 15 residues. The CDR3 nucleotides read TGCGCCAGCAGTCATCCGGGACAGGGCGTGGATGAGCAGTTCTTC. Its translation: CASSHPGQGVDEQFF. Combining the CDR3 with reference TRBV5-1 and TRBJ2-1 gives the whole variable domain KAGVTQTPRYLIKTRGQQVTLSCSPISGHRSVSWYQQTPGQGLQFLFEYFSETQRNKGNFPGRFSGRQFSNSRSEMNVSTLELGDSALYLCASSHPGQGVDEQFFGPGTRLTVL.

This clonotype showed up just a few times. CDR3 loop: CASSFVFDLNTEAFF. CDR3 in DNA: TGTGCCAGCAGTTTCGTTTTTGATTTGAACACTGAAGCTTTCTTT. The chain joins TRBV12-3 or TRBV12-4 to TRBJ1-1; no reliable D call. CDR3 length equals 15 residues. The V end lost 3 bases, the J end lost 0 bases, and 11 bases lay between the germline ends.

This rearrangement joins TRBV14 to TRBJ2-1; TRBD2 might be the D (6 bases). In germline, CDR1 is SGHDN, CDR2 FVKESK. Trimming left V 4 bases short and J 13 bases short, with 17 bases between. The CDR3 length is 13 residues. CDR3 nucleotide sequence: TGTGCCAGCAGCCCGGGACTTTCAACTCCTCAGTTCTTC. This codes for CASSPGLSTPQFF.

The table lists this clonotype with a few counts. The chain recombines TRBV3-1 with TRBJ2-7; D not certain. This CDR3 comprises 14 residues. Germline V gene lookup returns CDR1 LGHDT and CDR2 YNNKEL (reference sequence). V was cut by 3 bases and J by 4 bases, with 13 bases left in between. As DNA, the CDR3 is TGTGCCAGCAGCCAGGCCCCAAAGTCGTACGAGCAGTACTTC. As protein: CASSQAPKSYEQYF.

This clonotype has at least ten counts. The chain joins TRBV11-2 to TRBJ2-1, with TRBD2 identical over 14 bases. Germline values: CDR1 SGHAT, CDR2 FQNNGV. V dropped 5 bases and J dropped 7; count of bases not matched to a gene: 13. This CDR3 region has 18 residues. The CDR3 bases are TGTGCCAGCAGCCGCAGCCTGACTAGCGGGGGGGAGTGGAATGAGCAGTTCTTC. This encodes CASSRSLTSGGEWNEQFF. Together with reference TRBV11-2 and TRBJ2-1, the CDR3 gives the full variable domain: EAGVAQSPRYKIIEKRQSVAFWCNPISGHATLYWYQQILGQGPKLLIQFQNNGVVDDSQLPKDRFSAERLKGVDSTLKIQPAKLEDSAVYLCASSRSLTSGGEWNEQFFGPGTRLTVL.

This clonotype was observed a handful of times. The V gene is TRBV4-1, the J gene TRBJ2-7, with D possibly being TRBD2 (5 bases). The V end lost 0 bases, the J end lost 0 bases, and 9 bases lay between the germline ends. Germline V lookup: CDR1 MGHRA, CDR2 YSYEKL. The CDR3 contains 15 residues. The CDR3 loop is CASSQEMRVSYEQYF. CDR3 in DNA: TGCGCCAGCAGCCAAGAAATGAGGGTCTCCTACGAGCAGTACTTC.

At least ten counts were recorded for this clonotype. V is TRBV12-3 or TRBV12-4 and J is TRBJ1-4; the D gene is possibly TRBD1 (5 bases). V lost 3 bases to trimming and J lost 5 bases, with 19 bases between them. CDR3 length: 17 amino acids. Written as DNA, the CDR3 is TGTGCCAGCAGTTTTAGGGGATCGACAGACCCCAATGAAAAACTGTTTTTT. This codes for CASSFRGSTDPNEKLFF.

This clonotype was seen many times. The chain links TRBV28 to TRBJ1-5, with unresolved D. CDR1 is MDHEN and CDR2 is SYDVKM in the germline V gene. This CDR3 is 13 amino acids long. Deletions cut 7 bases from V and 1 base from J, with 8 bases between. This chain's CDR3 is CASMGWSNQPQHF. CDR3 nucleotides: TGTGCCAGCATGGGGTGGAGCAATCAGCCCCAGCATTTT. The variable domain in full, with the rest retrieved from reference TRBV28 and TRBJ1-5, is DVKVTQSSRYLVKRTGEKVFLECVQDMDHENMFWYRQDPGLGLRLIYFSYDVKMKEKGDIPEGYSVSREKKERFSLILESASTNQTSMYLCASMGWSNQPQHFGDGTRLSIL.

The sample holds many counts of this clonotype. This CDR3 reads CASSLALGFADTQYF. CDR3 nucleotides: TGTGCCAGCAGCTTGGCGCTAGGTTTCGCAGATACGCAGTATTTT. The chain joins TRBV7-8 to TRBJ2-3; D is ambiguous. Germline CDR1 reads SGHVS; CDR2 reads FQNEAQ. The CDR3 is 15 residues long. V dropped 3 bases and J dropped 4 bases, with 14 bases sitting between them.